These 20 T cell receptor beta chains were all obtained from the same sample, sequenced in a study of T cell changes during pregnancy in multiple sclerosis. Sequencing was performed with immunoSEQ multiplex PCR; in TCRdb, only in-frame clones are kept and a portion is missing. The sample records about 40,000 clones, around 90% being singletons. The source was CD4+ T cells from peripheral blood mononuclear cells, collected in the third trimester of pregnancy. Receptor source: a female donor with multiple sclerosis, enrolled in a pregnancy study.

The chain uses TRBV7-2 and TRBJ2-7; 11 bases line up with TRBD2. Germline CDR1 and CDR2: SGHTA and FQGNSA. The CDR3 sequence is 14 residues long. With V trimmed by 4 bases and J by 6 bases, 5 bases remained unmatched. CDR3 bases: TGTGCCAGCAGCTATACTAGCGGGAGCGGCGAGCAGTACTTC. Protein product: CASSYTSGSGEQYF.

J is TRBJ2-1 and V is TRBV12-5, with D perhaps TRBD1 (6 bases). V lost 6 bases and J lost 14, with 20 bases in between. The CDR3 totals 13 residues. CDR1 LGHNT and CDR2 FRNRAP come from the germline V gene. The CDR3 loop is CASGLDSPSGKFF. Written as DNA, the CDR3 is TGTGCTAGTGGCCTGGACAGCCCCTCCGGAAAGTTCTTC.

Note on this clone: Its ends do not fully match the called genes, so a read error is possible. The sample carries other DNA sequences with the same CDR3. V is TRBV6-6 and J is TRBJ2-7; a weak D match, TRBD1 (6 bases). The CDR3 totals 15 residues. The germline V gene encodes CDR1 MNHNY and CDR2 SVGAGI (reference sequence). CDR3 in amino acids: CASSYGQGPTYEQYF. The CDR3 coding sequence is TGTGCTAGCAGTTACGGGCAGGGGCCGACCTACGAGCAGTACTTC.

The chain recombines TRBV5-1 with TRBJ1-2; TRBD1 matches at 9 bases. The CDR3 contains 18 residues. Germline V gene lookup returns CDR1 SGHRS and CDR2 YFSETQ. The V gene end was trimmed by 1 base and the J gene end by 4 bases; junction bases not matched to a gene: 14. For the CDR3, the DNA is TGCGCCAGCAGCTTGACTAGGACAGGGGAACGAGGATCCTATGGCTACACCTTC. This codes for CASSLTRTGERGSYGYTF.

The V call is TRBV6-5, the J call TRBJ2-3; 9 bases line up with TRBD1. Germline V CDR1 and CDR2: MNHEY, SVGAGI. The V and J ends lost 2 bases and 7 bases, in that order; junction bases with no gene match: 10. The CDR3 is 16 amino acids. The DNA of the CDR3 is TGTGCCAGCAGTTACGGCGGGACAGGGTCCAGGCATACGCAGTATTTT. Residues: CASSYGGTGSRHTQYF.

The rearrangement links TRBV7-9 to TRBJ2-3; D is perhaps TRBD1 (5 bases). Per the germline V gene, CDR1 is SEHNR and CDR2 is FQNEAQ (reference sequence). This CDR3 spans 14 amino acids. V was trimmed by 3 bases and J by 6 bases, leaving 13 bases between them. CDR3 region: CASSFVQGMDTQYF. In DNA form, the CDR3 reads TGTGCCAGCAGCTTCGTCCAGGGCATGGATACGCAGTATTTT.

The gene calls are TRBV27 and TRBJ1-1, with 11 nucleotides matching TRBD1. The germline V gene has CDR1 MNHEY and CDR2 SMNVEV (reference sequence). The length of the CDR3 is 14 residues. With 6 bases clipped from V and 5 bases from J, the junction kept 5 bases outside the gene matches. The CDR3 nucleotides read TGTGCCAGCAGCGCTGGGGACAGGGGGACTGAAGCTTTCTTT. Translation gives CASSAGDRGTEAFF.

The rearrangement links TRBV25-1 to TRBJ2-2; D may be TRBD1 (6 bases). Germline V gene lookup returns CDR1 MGHDK and CDR2 SYGVNS. V shed 2 bases and J shed 4 bases, with 11 bases lying between them. The CDR3 is 15 residues long. The CDR3 nucleotides read TGTGCCAGCAGTGAACCCCAGGGGTTCACCGGGGAGCTGTTTTTT. This codes for CASSEPQGFTGELFF.

Note on this clone: Other nucleotide sequences from this sample produce the same CDR3. The rearrangement uses TRBV6-6 and TRBJ2-7; D may be TRBD1 (6 bases). Germline-derived CDR1 and CDR2 are MNHNY and SVGAGI (reference sequence). The CDR3 has 15 residues. V lost 2 bases, J lost 2 bases, and 13 bases lay in between. CDR3 sequence (DNA): TGTGCCAGCAGTTACGGGCAGGGGCCGACCTACGAGCAGTACTTC. It codes for CASSYGQGPTYEQYF.

The V and J genes are TRBV5-4 and TRBJ1-2; unclear D gene. This CDR3 has 14 amino acids. Germline V gene sequence: CDR1 SGHNT, CDR2 YYREEE (reference sequence). V shed 0 bases and J shed 2 bases, with 8 bases lying between them. The CDR3 region has the DNA TGTGCCAGCAGCTTGGTCTCGCGGAACTATGGCTACACCTTC. Translation: CASSLVSRNYGYTF.

This chain connects TRBV7-6 to TRBJ2-6; D possibly corresponds to TRBD2 (6 bases). There are 15 residues in the CDR3. The germline gives CDR1 SGHVS, CDR2 FNYEAQ. V lost 3 bases, J lost 0 bases, and 6 bases lay in between. Here the CDR3 reads CASSLGGSGANVLTF. The CDR3 DNA reads TGTGCCAGCAGCTTGGGGGGCTCTGGGGCCAACGTCCTGACTTTC.

The rearrangement joins TRBV7-9 to TRBJ1-3; the D is unclear. Germline V gene sequence: CDR1 SEHNR, CDR2 FQNEAQ (reference sequence). V lost 1 base to trimming and J lost 3 bases, with 7 bases between them. This CDR3 is 14 amino acids long. The CDR3 bases are TGTGCCAGCAGCTTAGACTTGCGTGGAAACACCATATATTTT. Amino acid sequence: CASSLDLRGNTIYF.

This chain joins TRBV6-1 and TRBJ2-5; a possible D gene is TRBD1 (7 bases). The DNA matches TRBJ2-7 better at its end, which makes the J call doubtful. This CDR3 has 15 residues. Germline V gives CDR1 MNHNS, CDR2 SASEGT. CDR3 DNA sequence: TGTGCCAGCAGTGAAGGGGCAGGGGGGTTCTACGAGCAGTACTTC. Amino acids: CASSEGAGGFYEQYF.

The chain couples TRBV11-2 to TRBJ2-5; 8 positions agree with TRBD1. Germline CDR1 is SGHAT and CDR2 is FQNNGV. The CDR3 has 16 residues. The junction had 8 bases not matched to a gene; V was cut back by 0 bases and J by 5 bases. This CDR3 is CASSLEGRTGRETQYF. CDR3 bases: TGTGCCAGCAGCTTAGAAGGAAGGACAGGGAGGGAGACCCAGTACTTC.

The rearrangement uses TRBV6-1 and TRBJ2-5, with 8 bases aligning to TRBD1. Germline V gene lookup returns CDR1 MNHNS and CDR2 SASEGT. V lost 7 bases and J lost 5; bases outside the gene matches: 12. The CDR3 has 15 residues. DNA of the CDR3: TGTGCCAGCACCCGGACAGGGCGGGTAGGGGAGACCCAGTACTTC. This translates into CASTRTGRVGETQYF.

The CDR3 DNA reads as TGTGCCAGCAGCGTATTCACTAGCTTGAACACCGGGGAGCTGTTTTTT. Its translation: CASSVFTSLNTGELFF. This chain uses TRBV9 with TRBJ2-2, with D perhaps matching TRBD2 (6 bases). The CDR3 has 16 amino acids. Germline V lookup: CDR1 SGDLS, CDR2 YYNGEE. V was clipped by 1 base and J by 1 base, with 11 bases between them.

This clone was found once. The chain combines TRBV5-1 with TRBJ1-2; a weak D match, TRBD1 (5 bases). Germline CDR1 SGHRS, CDR2 YFSETQ. This CDR3 contains 13 residues. V shed 4 bases and J shed 4 bases, with 11 bases lying between them. The chain's CDR3 is CASSLTGSYGYTF. The CDR3 region has the DNA TGCGCCAGCAGCCTTACAGGCTCCTATGGCTACACCTTC. Using reference TRBV5-1 and TRBJ1-2 for the parts outside the CDR3, the full variable domain is KAGVTQTPRYLIKTRGQQVTLSCSPISGHRSVSWYQQTPGQGLQFLFEYFSETQRNKGNFPGRFSGRQFSNSRSEMNVSTLELGDSALYLCASSLTGSYGYTFGSGTRLTVV.

This chain links TRBV11-3 with TRBJ2-3; 8 bases are shared with TRBD2. Per the germline V gene, CDR1 is SGHNT and CDR2 is YENEEA. The CDR3 runs 16 residues. V was pared by 2 bases and J by 5 bases, with 9 bases of the junction left unmatched. CDR3 region: CASSLLSGRSGDTQYF. The CDR3 DNA follows: TGTGCCAGCAGCTTACTAAGCGGGAGATCGGGAGATACGCAGTATTTT.

The chain uses TRBV15 and TRBJ1-3; perhaps TRBD1 as D (5 bases). The V end lost 0 bases, the J end lost 1 base, and 10 bases lay between the germline ends. The V gene's germline CDR1 is LNHNV and CDR2 YYDKDF (reference sequence). The CDR3 is 16 residues long. CDR3 nucleotide sequence: TGTGCCACCAGCAGAGATAATCAGGGTTCTGGAAACACCATATATTTT. Translating gives CATSRDNQGSGNTIYF.

V is TRBV6-5 and J is TRBJ2-7; a possible D gene is TRBD1 (5 bases). In germline, CDR1 is MNHEY, CDR2 SVGAGI. The length of the CDR3 is 14 residues. Trimming stripped 5 bases from V and 0 bases from J, with 11 bases between. This CDR3 is CASSAYRSSYEQYF. CDR3 bases: TGTGCCAGCAGTGCGTACAGGAGCTCCTACGAGCAGTACTTC.